The sequence of this TCR beta chain was determined in a study of T cell responses to AZD1222 COVID-19 vaccine listed by TCRdb under 2021. In the study overall: TCR sequencing covered over 230 trial participants: about 210 given two doses of AZD1222 and approximately 25 given two doses of MenACWY control vaccine. Trial participants were enrolled by age into 18-55, 56-69 and 70-plus year subgroups, with approximately 160, 26 and 62 TCR-sequenced participants respectively.

General findings and caveats noted by the study authors: Because no day 14 peak-response samples were available, the repertoires could be characterized only after the peak T cell response. After two AZD1222 doses, spike-specific TCR breadth and depth were significantly higher than at day 0 and than in MenACWY recipients. Only five to seven AZD1222 recipients were SARS-CoV-2 seropositive at baseline, limiting conclusions about previously exposed vaccinees. The vaccine-associated CD4 TCRs covered the entire spike protein, and the dominant responses fell in regions 160-218 and 743-854. Most participants were white British and females outnumbered males, and the authors suggested that clonal diversity may have been underestimated. The 56-69-year group was small, and its depth increase did not reach significance, likely because of low power. Reportedly, almost half of the unique spike-specific TCRs recognized epitopes lying outside the regions that are mutated in the B.1.351 and B.1.1.7 variants.

The CDR3 covers 14 residues, taking in both the cysteine and the phenylalanine. Only the CDR3 DNA is retained, 42 bases long and in frame from the first base. The CDR1 and CDR2 encoded by the germline V gene (reference sequence) are MNHNY and SVGAGI. V is cut back by 6 bases and J by 1 base, with 4 bases in the junction unmatched. The CDR3 regions of human TCRbeta chains were analyzed by immunosequencing. The authors' pipeline ran thus. Repertoire TCRs were checked for matches against a reference library of SARS-CoV-2-specific TCRs that had been generated using the MIRA antigen-specificity platform. Breadth was defined as the fraction of unique TCRs that were SARS-CoV-2-associated, and depth was defined as the fraction of total T cells that were SARS-CoV-2-associated. Each spike-specific TCR was assigned to its reactive spike region and to a CD4 or CD8 class using the MIRA data. Log10-transformed breadth and depth values were compared by one-way ANOVA with Sidak's multiple comparisons tests. The table comes from immuneACCESS by way of TCRdb, which keeps in-frame sequences with V and J called. Part of the clones is missing from these tables; in studies checked, under half for an unresolved V gene and the rest for unknown reasons. Clone size and V and J calls were adopted from that table, with D and trimming inferred from the DNA. The sample table holds some 160,000 clones, of which roughly 85% were seen once. Jointly, the top ten make up 0.85% to 1.2% of the sample.

The sample's time point label, in plain terms: about 28 days (+/-7) after the second vaccine dose. AZD1222 recipients whose second dose came at about 4 weeks and those whose second dose came at about 12 weeks were combined into one group, since spike-specific TCR depth and breadth did not differ between the two schedules. Samples from vaccinated people were obtained from the UK trials COV001 and COV002, which included a single-blind randomized controlled phase 2/3 trial of AZD1222 (ChAdOx1 nCoV-19) in healthy adults. For TCRbeta chain sequencing, PBMC samples from trial participants were taken at day 0 and at day 28 after the second dose. On this clone: Its antigen is not yet known. No much larger clone is present one base from it, and per-base qualities are unavailable.

Sequenced material: peripheral blood, taken 28 days after the second AZD1222 dose. Recombination joined TRBV6-6 with TRBJ1-2, and 8 bases in between align with TRBD1. The TCR comes from an adult who received the AZD1222 COVID-19 vaccine. The DNA is as follows: TGTGCCAGCAGGCCGGGACAGGATAACTATGGCTACACCTTC. This yields the protein CASRPGQDNYGYTF.